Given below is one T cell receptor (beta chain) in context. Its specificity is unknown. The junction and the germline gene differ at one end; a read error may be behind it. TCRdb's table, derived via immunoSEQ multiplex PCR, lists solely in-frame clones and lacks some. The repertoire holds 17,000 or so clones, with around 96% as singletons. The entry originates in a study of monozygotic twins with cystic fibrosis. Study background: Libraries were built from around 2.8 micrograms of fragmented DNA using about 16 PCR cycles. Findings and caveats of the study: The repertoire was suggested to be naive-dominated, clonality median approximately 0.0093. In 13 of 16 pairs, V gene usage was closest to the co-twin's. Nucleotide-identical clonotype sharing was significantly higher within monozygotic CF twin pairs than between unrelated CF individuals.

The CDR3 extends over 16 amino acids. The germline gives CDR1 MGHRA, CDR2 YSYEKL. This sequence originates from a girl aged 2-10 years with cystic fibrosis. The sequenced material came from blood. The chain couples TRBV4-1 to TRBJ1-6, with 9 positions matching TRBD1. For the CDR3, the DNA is TGCGCCAGCAGCAAAGATGGGACAGGGATTAATTCACCCCTCCACTTT. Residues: CASSKDGTGINSPLHF.